These T cell receptor beta chains were read from a single sample in a study of CD4+ T cells in melanoma. Using immunoSEQ multiplex PCR, the repertoire was profiled, and TCRdb retains in-frame clones only, with some absent. Among 15,000 to 20,000 clones listed, roughly 80% were seen once. The material sequenced was cells from a culture (not recorded whether cultured in vitro). All receptors come from a human donor with melanoma. Each CDR3 is given with its conserved first and last residue. D genes are given only for firm matches. Clone size is not always given. Where it is, it says once, few, many or a class for expanded clones.

size	D	V	length	J	CDR3	DNA
.	.	TRBV7-2	12	TRBJ1-5	CASSPVDQPQHF	TGTGCCAGCAGCCCAGTAGATCAGCCCCAGCATTTT
.	.	TRBV2	17	TRBJ2-6	CASSEGISLTGANVLTF	TGTGCCAGCAGTGAAGGGATATCCCTAACGGGGGCCAACGTCCTGACTTTC
.	.	TRBV2	14	TRBJ1-5	CASSRSVGNQPQHF	TGTGCCAGCAGTCGGTCGGTTGGCAATCAGCCCCAGCATTTT
once	.	TRBV18	15	TRBJ2-5	CASSDRRGAVKTQYF	TGTGCCAGCTCGGATAGGAGGGGGGCCGTAAAGACCCAGTACTTC
medium-sized	.	TRBV6-6	13	TRBJ1-2	CASSYQGDYGYTF	TGTGCCAGCAGTTATCAGGGTGACTATGGCTACACCTTC
.	.	TRBV7-2	14	TRBJ1-6	CASSFGRAGKPLHF	TGTGCCAGCAGCTTCGGCAGGGCGGGAAAACCCCTCCACTTT
large	.	TRBV10-3	13	TRBJ2-7	CAISANGMGEQYF	TGTGCCATCAGTGCGAACGGAATGGGCGAGCAGTACTTC
few	.	TRBV5-1	14	TRBJ1-4	CASSLAQEGEKLFF	TGCGCCAGCAGCTTGGCGCAGGAAGGGGAAAAACTGTTTTTT
.	.	TRBV2	13	TRBJ1-2	CASTAGGNYGYTF	TGTGCCAGCACCGCCGGAGGCAACTATGGCTACACCTTC
.	TRBD1	TRBV19	15	TRBJ1-2	CASRLQTTGAYGYTF	TGTGCCAGCCGATTACAAACGACAGGGGCCTATGGCTACACCTTC
.	.	TRBV5-1	11	TRBJ2-1	CASSLRVEQFF	TGCGCCAGCAGCTTGAGGGTAGAGCAGTTCTTC
.	.	TRBV7-3	15	TRBJ1-2	CASSLTDGGRGGYTF	TGTGCCAGCAGCTTAACGGACGGGGGGCGAGGAGGCTACACCTTC
few	.	TRBV2	14	TRBJ1-2	CASSVQGVNYGYTF	TGTGCCAGCAGTGTTCAGGGAGTAAACTATGGCTACACCTTC
.	.	TRBV5-1	14	TRBJ2-3	CASSATAYTDTQYF	TGCGCCAGCAGCGCCACTGCCTACACAGATACGCAGTATTTT
.	.	TRBV15	16	TRBJ1-1	CATSRALLDGRTEAFF	TGTGCCACCAGCAGAGCTCTTTTGGACGGGAGAACTGAAGCTTTCTTT
.	.	TRBV27	14	TRBJ2-3	CASSKGLDTDTQYF	TGTGCCAGCAGTAAAGGACTTGACACAGATACGCAGTATTTT
.	TRBD2	TRBV30	14	TRBJ2-2	CAWSGGLATGELFF	TGTGCCTGGAGCGGGGGACTAGCCACCGGGGAGCTGTTTTTT
.	.	TRBV5-5	14	TRBJ1-2	CASSSPQGMWGYTF	TGTGCCAGCAGCTCGCCACAGGGTATGTGGGGCTACACCTTC
.	.	TRBV19	14	TRBJ2-7	CASRENLNAYEQYF	TGTGCCAGCAGAGAGAACCTGAACGCCTACGAGCAGTACTTC
.	.	TRBV9	17	TRBJ2-2	CASSVNKAGVNTGELFF	TGTGCCAGCAGCGTAAATAAGGCAGGGGTGAACACCGGGGAGCTGTTTTTT
.	.	TRBV6-5	15	TRBJ2-1	CASSYQTTLYNEQFF	TGTGCCAGCAGTTACCAAACAACACTGTACAATGAGCAGTTCTTC
.	TRBD1	TRBV19	18	TRBJ2-3	CASKGRLATGDVAGTQYF	TGTGCCAGCAAAGGGCGTTTAGCAACAGGGGATGTTGCGGGTACGCAGTATTTT
.	TRBD1	TRBV6-5	15	TRBJ1-1	CASSSLSRTGGRAFF	TGTGCCAGCAGTTCGCTATCCCGGACAGGGGGCCGAGCTTTCTTT
.	.	TRBV12-2	20	TRBJ1-1	CASRLNGGPSLLPEDTEAFF	TGTGCAAGTCGCTTAAATGGGGGGCCTTCTCTCCTTCCTGAGGACACTGAAGCTTTCTTT
.	TRBD1	TRBV27	14	TRBJ1-6	CASSRRTGSLPLHF	TGTGCCAGCAGTCGACGGACAGGGAGTCTCCCCCTCCACTTT
.	.	TRBV7-2	13	TRBJ1-5	CASSVTGFGTQHF	TGTGCCAGCAGCGTGACAGGATTCGGGACCCAGCATTTT
.	TRBD1	TRBV6-5	14	TRBJ1-1	CASRQGQGNTEAFF	TGTGCCAGCAGACAGGGACAGGGAAACACTGAAGCTTTCTTT
once	.	TRBV4-1	14	TRBJ1-2	CASSRGGRVYGYTF	TGCGCCAGCAGCCGGGGGGGCAGGGTTTATGGCTACACCTTC
.	.	TRBV7-8	11	TRBJ2-7	CASSLGWVQYF	TGTGCCAGCAGCTTGGGGTGGGTGCAGTACTTC